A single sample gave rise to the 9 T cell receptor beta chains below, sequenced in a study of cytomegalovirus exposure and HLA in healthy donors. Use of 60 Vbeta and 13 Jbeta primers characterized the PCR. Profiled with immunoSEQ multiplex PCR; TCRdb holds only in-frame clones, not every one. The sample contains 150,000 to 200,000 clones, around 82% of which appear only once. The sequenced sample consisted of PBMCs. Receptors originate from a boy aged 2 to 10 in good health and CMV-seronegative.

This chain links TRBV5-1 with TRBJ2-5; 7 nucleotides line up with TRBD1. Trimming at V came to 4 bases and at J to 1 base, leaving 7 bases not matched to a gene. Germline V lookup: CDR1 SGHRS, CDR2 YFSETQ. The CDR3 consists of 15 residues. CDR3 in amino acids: CASSPWTGFQETQYF. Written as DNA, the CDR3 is TGCGCCAGCAGCCCATGGACAGGCTTCCAAGAGACCCAGTACTTC.

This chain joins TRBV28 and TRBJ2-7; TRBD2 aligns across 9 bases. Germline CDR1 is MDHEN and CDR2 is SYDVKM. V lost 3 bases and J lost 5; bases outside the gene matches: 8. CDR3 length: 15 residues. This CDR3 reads CASSFLSGSLHEQYF. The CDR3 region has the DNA TGTGCCAGCAGTTTCCTTAGCGGGAGTCTCCACGAGCAGTACTTC.

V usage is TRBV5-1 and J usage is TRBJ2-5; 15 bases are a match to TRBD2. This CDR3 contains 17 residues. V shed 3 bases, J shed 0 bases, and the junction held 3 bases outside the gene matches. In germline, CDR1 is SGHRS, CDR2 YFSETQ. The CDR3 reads CASSSGLAGGNQETQYF. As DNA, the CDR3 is TGCGCCAGCAGCTCAGGACTAGCGGGAGGGAACCAAGAGACCCAGTACTTC.

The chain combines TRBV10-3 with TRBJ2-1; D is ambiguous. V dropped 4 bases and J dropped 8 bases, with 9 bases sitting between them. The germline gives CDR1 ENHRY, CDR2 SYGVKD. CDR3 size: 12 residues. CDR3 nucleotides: TGTGCCATCAGTGCGAAGCTGGATGAGCAGTTCTTC. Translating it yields CAISAKLDEQFF.

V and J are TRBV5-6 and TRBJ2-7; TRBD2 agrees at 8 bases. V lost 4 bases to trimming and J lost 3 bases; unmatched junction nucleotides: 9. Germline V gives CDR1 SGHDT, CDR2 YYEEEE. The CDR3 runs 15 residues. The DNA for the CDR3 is TGTGCCAGCAGCCGAGGGACTAGTAATGTCTACGAGCAGTACTTC. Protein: CASSRGTSNVYEQYF.

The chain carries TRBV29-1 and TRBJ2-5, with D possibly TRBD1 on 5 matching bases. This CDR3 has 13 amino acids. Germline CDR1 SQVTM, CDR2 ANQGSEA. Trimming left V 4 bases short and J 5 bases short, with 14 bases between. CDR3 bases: TGCAGCGTTGGGGAAGGGGTTTCGGAGACCCAGTACTTC. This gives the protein CSVGEGVSETQYF.

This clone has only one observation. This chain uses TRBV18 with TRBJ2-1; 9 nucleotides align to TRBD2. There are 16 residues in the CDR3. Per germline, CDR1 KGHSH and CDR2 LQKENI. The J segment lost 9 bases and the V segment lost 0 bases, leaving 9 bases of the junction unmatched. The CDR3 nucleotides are TGTGCCAGCTCACCACCGAACGCGGGAGGGCCGAGTGAGCAGTTCTTC. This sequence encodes CASSPPNAGGPSEQFF.

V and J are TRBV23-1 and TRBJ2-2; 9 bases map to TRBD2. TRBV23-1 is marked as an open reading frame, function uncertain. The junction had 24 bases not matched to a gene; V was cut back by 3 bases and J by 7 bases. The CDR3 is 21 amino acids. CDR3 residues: CASSQSRGNLGGRAEGGELFF. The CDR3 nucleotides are TGCGCCAGCAGTCAGTCAAGGGGCAATTTAGGCGGGAGGGCCGAAGGCGGGGAGCTGTTTTTT.

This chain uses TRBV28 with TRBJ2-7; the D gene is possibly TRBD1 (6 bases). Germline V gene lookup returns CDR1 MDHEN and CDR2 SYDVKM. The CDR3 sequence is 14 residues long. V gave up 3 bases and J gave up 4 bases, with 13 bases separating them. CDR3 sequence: CASSFLQGLYEQYF. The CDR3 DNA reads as TGTGCCAGCAGTTTTTTACAGGGTCTGTACGAGCAGTACTTC.